This TCR beta chain came from a study of T cell changes during pregnancy in multiple sclerosis. Sequencing was performed with immunoSEQ multiplex PCR; in TCRdb, only in-frame clones are kept and a portion is missing. The table has about 69,000 clones, roughly 90% seen once. The specimen comprised CD4+ T cells from peripheral blood mononuclear cells, sampled in the third trimester of pregnancy. The TCR sequence derives from a female donor in good health, enrolled as a control in a pregnancy study.

The CDR3 DNA sequence: TGTGCCAGCAGCCAGGCGGGATACGATAACTCCTACGAGCAGTACTTC. Amino acid sequence: CASSQAGYDNSYEQYF. V and J are TRBV28 and TRBJ2-7; D is possibly TRBD2 (6 bases). V shed 6 bases and J shed 0 bases, with 18 bases lying between them. CDR3 length: 16 residues. Per the germline V gene, CDR1 is MDHEN and CDR2 is SYDVKM.